This T cell receptor beta chain was observed in a study of T cell responses to AZD1222 COVID-19 vaccine. Findings of the study overall: Reports say nearly half of spike-specific TCRs go after unmutated variant regions. Samples come after the peak T cell response, not at day 14.

Concerning this clone: Antigen unknown.

This CDR3 is built from 14 residues. Germline lookup yields CDR1 SGHKS and CDR2 YYEKEE (reference sequence). The V gene lost 2 bases and the J gene lost 1 base, with 6 bases spanning the gap. Sequenced by immunoSEQ multiplex PCR; TCRdb stores in-frame clones only, minus some. Of 150,000 to 200,000 clones listed, 90% are singletons. The sample here was peripheral blood, taken on day 0 of AZD1222 vaccination. This TCR was sampled from an adult in good health. V gene TRBV5-5 combines with J gene TRBJ2-2, with D unclear. The DNA for the CDR3 is TGTGCCAGCAGCTTCTCAGGGAACACCGGGGAGCTGTTTTTT. Translation: CASSFSGNTGELFF.